Each of the 26 T cell receptor beta chains below was sequenced from the same sample in a study of blood T cell repertoires in COVID-19. Profiling relied on immunoSEQ multiplex PCR, and the TCRdb table lists in-frame clones only, not all of them. The sample has some 490,000 clones, more than 85% seen once. The source material was PBMCs or T cells enriched from blood (not recorded which). The receptors shown here come from a woman aged 60 to 75 who had recovered from COVID-19.

The rearrangement links TRBV25-1 to TRBJ2-7, with TRBD1 identical over 8 bases. Germline CDR1 reads MGHDK; CDR2 reads SYGVNS. The CDR3 contains 16 residues. V trimming: 0 bases; J trimming: 3 bases; junction bases outside the gene matches: 7. CDR3 sequence reads: CASSEYRPGGGYEQYF. For the CDR3, the DNA is TGTGCCAGCAGTGAATATAGGCCAGGGGGCGGCTACGAGCAGTACTTC.

The V and J genes are TRBV18 and TRBJ1-1; 11 bases map to TRBD1. This CDR3 spans 14 amino acids. Trimming cost V 8 bases and J 8 bases; bases outside gene matches: 10. CDR1 is KGHSH and CDR2 is LQKENI in the germline V gene. The CDR3 here is CASQEDRGRREAFF. DNA of the CDR3: TGTGCCAGCCAAGAGGACAGGGGGCGCCGGGAAGCTTTCTTT.

The V call is TRBV7-2, the J call TRBJ2-4, with TRBD2 as a possible D gene (6 bases). Germline CDR1 is SGHTA and CDR2 is FQGNSA. This CDR3 contains 13 residues. Trimming stripped 2 bases from V and 7 bases from J, with 9 bases between. This CDR3 reads CASSLTGSNIQYF. In DNA form, the CDR3 reads TGTGCCAGCAGCTTAACCGGGAGTAACATTCAGTACTTC.

The gene calls are TRBV28 and TRBJ1-5; D is undetermined. The germline CDR1 and CDR2 sequences are MDHEN and SYDVKM. V was pared by 7 bases and J by 2 bases, with 18 bases between. There are 16 residues in the CDR3. In DNA, the CDR3 is TGTGCCAGCACCGAACTTCGGTATATTGGCAATCAGCCCCAGCATTTT. It encodes CASTELRYIGNQPQHF.

The chain combines TRBV3-1 (or the pseudogene TRBV3-2) with TRBJ1-4; D gene unclear. In germline, CDR1 is LGHDT, CDR2 YNNKEL (reference sequence). This CDR3 contains 14 residues. V was shortened by 4 bases and J by 8 bases, with 14 bases between the two germline ends. In DNA form, the CDR3 reads TGTGCCAGCAGCCCGAGGTCCGGTGGGGAAAAACTGTTTTTT. Protein sequence: CASSPRSGGEKLFF.

The V gene is TRBV5-1, the J gene TRBJ2-6, with TRBD1 as a possible D gene (6 bases). Germline CDR1 SGHRS, CDR2 YFSETQ. V was shortened by 5 bases and J by 2 bases, with 11 bases between the two germline ends. CDR3 size: 15 residues. CDR3 amino acids: CASRNRTAGANVLTF. The CDR3 nucleotides read TGCGCCAGCAGGAATCGGACAGCTGGGGCCAACGTCCTGACTTTC.

The genes are TRBV4-1 and TRBJ2-5; TRBD1 agrees at 8 bases. CDR3 length: 15 amino acids. CDR1 and CDR2 from the germline V gene are MGHRA and YSYEKL. Losses at the gene ends were 0 bases for V and 4 bases for J; bases not matched to a gene: 4. CDR3 DNA: TGCGCCAGCAGCCAAGATCGCACAGGGGGAGAGACCCAGTACTTC. Its translation is CASSQDRTGGETQYF.

This CDR3 reads CASSLYTGSSYNEQFF. CDR3 in DNA: TGTGCCAGCAGTTTATACACAGGCAGCTCCTACAATGAGCAGTTCTTC. The V call is TRBV27, the J call TRBJ2-1, with D possibly TRBD1 on 5 matching bases. Germline lookup yields CDR1 MNHEY and CDR2 SMNVEV (reference sequence). The CDR3 contains 16 residues. Trimming took 1 base from V and 0 from J, leaving 10 bases between them.

The CDR3 DNA is TGTGCCATCAGTGGAGGAGAAAAACTGTTTTTT. It yields the protein CAISGGEKLFF. This chain joins TRBV10-3 and TRBJ1-4; D uncertain. Germline V CDR1 and CDR2: ENHRY, SYGVKD. Trimming pared 4 bases from V and 8 bases from J, leaving 5 bases between. The CDR3 runs to 11 residues.

Worth noting for this clone: The sample holds other DNA sequences that translate to the same CDR3. The chain uses TRBV28 and TRBJ1-6; the D gene is possibly TRBD1 (6 bases). Germline-derived CDR1 and CDR2 are MDHEN and SYDVKM. The V end lost 6 bases, the J end lost 14 bases, and 23 bases lay between the germline ends. The CDR3 has 15 amino acids. CDR3 residues: CASSFGGAAGLSLHF. As DNA, the CDR3 is TGTGCCAGCAGCTTTGGGGGGGCGGCAGGTTTATCCCTCCACTTT.

This clone showed up just a few times. The V call is TRBV2, the J call TRBJ1-5; 10 nucleotides agree with TRBD1. This CDR3 spans 13 amino acids. V trimming: 4 bases; J trimming: 7 bases; junction bases outside the gene matches: 1. CDR1 is SNHLY, CDR2 FYNNEI, per germline. The CDR3 here is CASSGTGGQPQHF. The CDR3 DNA reads as TGTGCCAGCAGTGGGACAGGGGGGCAGCCCCAGCATTTT.

The chain joins TRBV6-5 to TRBJ2-7; D not certain. The V gene lost 6 bases and the J gene lost 1 base, with 13 bases spanning the gap. This CDR3 has 14 residues. From germline, CDR1 is MNHEY and CDR2 SVGAGI. CDR3: CASSARLESYEQYV. For the CDR3, the DNA is TGTGCCAGCAGCGCTCGACTGGAGTCCTACGAGCAGTACGTC.

The V call is TRBV30, the J call TRBJ1-2; D might be TRBD1 (6 bases). V was trimmed by 5 bases and J by 4 bases, leaving 8 bases between them. The CDR3 length is 11 residues. Germline assignment: CDR1 GTSNPN and CDR2 SVGIG (reference sequence). CDR3 DNA: TGTGCCTGGGGGACACCCTATGGCTACACCTTC. Its translation: CAWGTPYGYTF.

The chain has TRBV5-1 and TRBJ2-2, with D possibly TRBD1 on 6 matching bases. Trimming removed 4 bases from V and 3 bases from J, with 13 bases in between. Germline CDR1 and CDR2: SGHRS and YFSETQ. This CDR3 region has 15 residues. CDR3 DNA: TGCGCCAGCAGCCTGGACAGCAAAGACACCGGGGAGCTGTTTTTT. Residues: CASSLDSKDTGELFF.

This chain links TRBV5-4 with TRBJ2-7; 7 bases align to TRBD1. Germline V gene data show CDR1 as SGHNT and CDR2 as YYREEE (reference sequence). This CDR3 spans 14 amino acids. The V gene end was trimmed by 4 bases and the J gene end by 4 bases; junction bases not matched to a gene: 8. This CDR3 is CASSQPGTAYEQYF. In DNA, the CDR3 is TGTGCCAGCAGCCAGCCCGGGACAGCTTACGAGCAGTACTTC. The complete variable domain, with remaining parts taken from reference TRBV5-4 and TRBJ2-7, reads ETGVTQSPTHLIKTRGQQVTLRCSSQSGHNTVSWYQQALGQGPQFIFQYYREEENGRGNFPPRFSGLQFPNYSSELNVNALELDDSALYLCASSQPGTAYEQYFGPGTRLTVT.

The rearrangement uses TRBV9 and TRBJ2-1; 16 positions match TRBD2. CDR3 length equals 16 residues. With 3 bases clipped from V and 7 bases from J, the junction kept 4 bases outside the gene matches. Germline lookup yields CDR1 SGDLS and CDR2 YYNGEE. CDR3 in DNA: TGTGCCAGCAGCGAGGGACTAGCGGGGGGGAAGAATGAGCAGTTCTTC. It translates to CASSEGLAGGKNEQFF.

The genes are TRBV6-5 and TRBJ1-2; 8 nucleotides line up with TRBD1. V lost 7 bases and J lost 5; bases outside the gene matches: 6. Germline CDR1 is MNHEY and CDR2 is SVGAGI. The CDR3 sequence is 13 residues long. Written as DNA, the CDR3 is TGTGCCAGCAAGACAGGGGAGTGGTATGGCTACACCTTC. This sequence encodes CASKTGEWYGYTF.

Only one count was recorded for this clone. This rearrangement joins TRBV3-1 (or the pseudogene TRBV3-2) to TRBJ1-3; 11 nucleotides agree with TRBD1. The V segment lost 1 base and the J segment 0 bases; nucleotides outside the gene matches: 5. The CDR3 totals 18 residues. Germline assignment: CDR1 LGHDT and CDR2 YNNKEL (reference sequence). Written as DNA, the CDR3 is TGTGCCAGCAGCCAAGTACGGACAGGGGGCAGCTCTGGAAACACCATATATTTT. This gives the protein CASSQVRTGGSSGNTIYF.

The V and J genes are TRBV3-1 (or the pseudogene TRBV3-2) and TRBJ1-4; D unclear. Per germline, CDR1 LGHDT and CDR2 YNNKEL (reference sequence). V lost 0 bases and J lost 4, with 9 bases in between. This CDR3 region has 15 residues. The CDR3 loop is CASSQDLSRNEKLFF. For the CDR3, the DNA is TGTGCCAGCAGCCAAGATCTAAGTCGTAATGAAAAACTGTTTTTT.

This clone was found once. V and J are TRBV7-2 and TRBJ2-3; weak D call: TRBD2 (5 bases). Deletions cut 4 bases from V and 0 bases from J, with 14 bases between. The CDR3 is 16 amino acids. In germline, CDR1 is SGHTA, CDR2 FQGNSA. This chain's CDR3 is CASSSLAATSTDTQYF. For the CDR3, the DNA is TGTGCCAGCAGCTCCCTAGCAGCGACTAGCACAGATACGCAGTATTTT.

The chain carries TRBV3-1 (or the pseudogene TRBV3-2) and TRBJ2-2; 8 bases align to TRBD1. Germline V lookup: CDR1 LGHDT, CDR2 YNNKEL (reference sequence). The CDR3 spans 15 residues. V gave up 6 bases and J gave up 4 bases; unmatched junction bases: 7. The CDR3 loop is CASRPGQAITGELFF. CDR3 nucleotides: TGTGCCAGCAGACCGGGACAGGCGATCACCGGGGAGCTGTTTTTT.

This chain joins TRBV29-1 and TRBJ1-2; a weak D match, TRBD1 (6 bases). Germline V CDR1 and CDR2: SQVTM, ANQGSEA. This CDR3 has 14 residues. V was trimmed by 0 bases and J by 7 bases, leaving 15 bases between them. As DNA, the CDR3 is TGCAGCGTTGAAGAGGGCAGGGGCGTTGCTGGCTACACCTTC. Amino acid sequence: CSVEEGRGVAGYTF.

The J gene is TRBJ2-1, the V gene TRBV28, with D possibly matching TRBD1 (6 bases). Germline CDR1 MDHEN, CDR2 SYDVKM. V was cut by 3 bases and J by 15 bases, with 12 bases left in between. CDR3 length: 11 residues. The CDR3 protein is CASSFRQVGFF. Written as DNA, the CDR3 is TGTGCCAGCAGTTTCAGACAGGTCGGGTTCTTC.

V is TRBV21-1 and J is TRBJ1-5; the D call of TRBD1 is as the table states it, not checked on the DNA. TRBV21-1 represents a pseudogene. CDR3 size: 17 residues. CDR3 sequence reads: CASSKGQTGCANQPQHF. The DNA for the CDR3 is TGTGCCAGCAGCAAGGGACAGACGGGATGTGCCAATCAGCCCCAGCATTTT.

The chain joins TRBV4-1 to TRBJ1-5; D may be TRBD1 (5 bases). Trimming removed 0 bases from V and 6 bases from J, with 12 bases in between. This CDR3 spans 15 amino acids. Germline loops: CDR1 MGHRA, CDR2 YSYEKL. The CDR3 DNA reads as TGCGCCAGCAGCCAAGAGGGGGTGGGGGGTCAGCCCCAGCATTTT. Translated, it gives CASSQEGVGGQPQHF.

V is TRBV30 and J is TRBJ1-1; D may be TRBD1 (6 bases). Germline loops: CDR1 GTSNPN, CDR2 SVGIG (reference sequence). The CDR3 spans 13 residues. Trimming left V 6 bases short and J 1 base short, with 12 bases between. The CDR3 loop is CACNTGKNTEAFF. CDR3 nucleotides: TGTGCCTGTAATACAGGGAAGAACACTGAAGCTTTCTTT.